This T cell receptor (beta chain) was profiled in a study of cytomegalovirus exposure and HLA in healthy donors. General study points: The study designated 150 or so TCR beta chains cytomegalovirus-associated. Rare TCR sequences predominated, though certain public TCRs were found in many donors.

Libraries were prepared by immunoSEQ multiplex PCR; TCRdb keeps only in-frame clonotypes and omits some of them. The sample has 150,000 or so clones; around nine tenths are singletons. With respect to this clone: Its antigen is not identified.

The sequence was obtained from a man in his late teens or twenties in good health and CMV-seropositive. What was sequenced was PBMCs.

The CDR3 DNA reads as TGTGCCAGCAGCGCGGCGGCAGGGGGAGAGACCCAGTACTTC. This gives the protein CASSAAAGGETQYF. The rearrangement links TRBV7-3 to TRBJ2-5; 7 bases match TRBD1. V shed 5 bases, J shed 4 bases, and the junction held 7 bases outside the gene matches. Germline loops: CDR1 SGHTA, CDR2 FQGTGA. The CDR3 has 14 residues.